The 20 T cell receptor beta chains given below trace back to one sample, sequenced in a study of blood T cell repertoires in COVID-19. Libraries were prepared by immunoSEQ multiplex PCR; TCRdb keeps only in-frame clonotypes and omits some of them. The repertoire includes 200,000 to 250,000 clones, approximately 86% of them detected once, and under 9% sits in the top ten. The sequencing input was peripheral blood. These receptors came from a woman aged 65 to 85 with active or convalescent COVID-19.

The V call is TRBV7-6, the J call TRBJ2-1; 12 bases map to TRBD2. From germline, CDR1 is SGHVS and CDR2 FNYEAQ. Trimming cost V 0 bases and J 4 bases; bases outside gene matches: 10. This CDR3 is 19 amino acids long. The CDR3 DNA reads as TGTGCCAGCAGCTTAGCGGGACTAGCGGGTCAGTATTTGTACAATGAGCAGTTCTTC. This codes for CASSLAGLAGQYLYNEQFF.

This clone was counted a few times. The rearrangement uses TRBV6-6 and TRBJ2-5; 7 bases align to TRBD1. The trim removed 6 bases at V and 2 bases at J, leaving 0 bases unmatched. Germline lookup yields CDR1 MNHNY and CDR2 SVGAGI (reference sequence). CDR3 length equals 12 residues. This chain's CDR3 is CASRTGQETQYF. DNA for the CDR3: TGTGCCAGCAGGACAGGGCAAGAGACCCAGTACTTC.

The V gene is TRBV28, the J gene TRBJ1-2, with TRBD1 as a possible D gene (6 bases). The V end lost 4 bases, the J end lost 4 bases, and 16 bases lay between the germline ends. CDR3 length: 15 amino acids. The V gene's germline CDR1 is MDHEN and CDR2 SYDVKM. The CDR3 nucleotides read TGTGCCAGCAGTTCCCCCTCTACAGGGAGCTATGGCTACACCTTC. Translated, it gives CASSSPSTGSYGYTF.

In nucleotides, the CDR3 is TGTGCCAGCACAAGTGTCGGTGAGCAGTTCTTC. Protein product: CASTSVGEQFF. The rearrangement joins TRBV6-5 to TRBJ2-1, with unresolved D. The ends were cut back, 7 bases at V and 9 bases at J, with 10 bases in the middle. This CDR3 has 11 amino acids. Germline-derived CDR1 and CDR2 are MNHEY and SVGAGI.

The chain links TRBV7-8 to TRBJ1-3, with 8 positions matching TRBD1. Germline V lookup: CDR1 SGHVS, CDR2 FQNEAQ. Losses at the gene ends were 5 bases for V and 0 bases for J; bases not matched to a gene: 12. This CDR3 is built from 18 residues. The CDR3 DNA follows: TGTGCCAGCAGCCCGGACAGGGAGCGCCTTTTCTCTGGAAACACCATATATTTT. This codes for CASSPDRERLFSGNTIYF.

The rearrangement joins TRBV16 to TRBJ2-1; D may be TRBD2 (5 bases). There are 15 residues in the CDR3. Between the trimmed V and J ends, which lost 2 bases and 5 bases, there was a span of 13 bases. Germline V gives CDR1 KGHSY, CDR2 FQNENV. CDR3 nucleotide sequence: TGTGCCAGCAGCCAACTAAGAGGGTTGAACAATGAGCAGTTCTTC. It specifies CASSQLRGLNNEQFF.

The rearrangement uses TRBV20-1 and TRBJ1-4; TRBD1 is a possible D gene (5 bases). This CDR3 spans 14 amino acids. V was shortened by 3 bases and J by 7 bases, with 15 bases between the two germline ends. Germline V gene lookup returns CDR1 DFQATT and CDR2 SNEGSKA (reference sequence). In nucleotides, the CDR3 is TGCAGTGCTAGTCTCGGGGGGTCGGGTGAAAAACTGTTTTTT. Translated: CSASLGGSGEKLFF.

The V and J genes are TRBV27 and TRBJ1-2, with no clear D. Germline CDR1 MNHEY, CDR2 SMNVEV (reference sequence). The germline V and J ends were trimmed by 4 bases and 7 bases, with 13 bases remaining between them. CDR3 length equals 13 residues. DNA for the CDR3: TGTGCCAGCAGTTCCCCCGGCGGGGTTGGCTACACCTTC. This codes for CASSSPGGVGYTF.

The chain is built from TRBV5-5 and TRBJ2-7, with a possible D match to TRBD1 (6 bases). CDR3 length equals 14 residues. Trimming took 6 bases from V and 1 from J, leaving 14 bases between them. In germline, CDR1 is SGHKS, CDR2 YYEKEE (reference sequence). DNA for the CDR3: TGTGCCAGCAATCCGACAGGAAGGTCCTACGAGCAGTACTTC. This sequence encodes CASNPTGRSYEQYF. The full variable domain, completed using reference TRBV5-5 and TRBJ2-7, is DAGVTQSPTHLIKTRGQQVTLRCSPISGHKSVSWYQQVLGQGPQFIFQYYEKEERGRGNFPDRFSARQFPNYSSELNVNALLLGDSALYLCASNPTGRSYEQYFGPGTRLTVT.

CDR3 loop: CASSIDWTAYGYTF. Here the CDR3 DNA reads TGTGCCAGTAGTATAGATTGGACAGCCTATGGCTACACCTTC. This chain links TRBV19 with TRBJ1-2; D might be TRBD1 (6 bases). The germline V gene encodes CDR1 LNHDA and CDR2 SQIVND (reference sequence). V dropped 0 bases and J dropped 4 bases, with 9 bases sitting between them. The CDR3 loop spans 14 amino acids.

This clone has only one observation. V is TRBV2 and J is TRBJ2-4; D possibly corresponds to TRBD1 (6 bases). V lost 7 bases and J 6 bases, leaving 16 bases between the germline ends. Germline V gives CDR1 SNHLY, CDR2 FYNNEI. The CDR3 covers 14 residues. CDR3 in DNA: TGTGCCAGCACCCCTCGGACAGCTTCAAACATTCAGTACTTC. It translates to CASTPRTASNIQYF.

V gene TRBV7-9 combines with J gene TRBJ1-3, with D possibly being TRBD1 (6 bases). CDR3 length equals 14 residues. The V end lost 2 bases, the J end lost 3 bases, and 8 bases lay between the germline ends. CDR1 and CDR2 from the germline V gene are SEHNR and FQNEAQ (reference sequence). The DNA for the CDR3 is TGTGCCAGCAGCTTAAAGGGGGTTGGAAACACCATATATTTT. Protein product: CASSLKGVGNTIYF.

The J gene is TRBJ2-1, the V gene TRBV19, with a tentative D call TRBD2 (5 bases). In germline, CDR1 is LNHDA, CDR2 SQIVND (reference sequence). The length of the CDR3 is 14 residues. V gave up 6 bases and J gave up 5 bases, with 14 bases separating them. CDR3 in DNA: TGTGCCAGTAGGCGCCCCTACGGGAACAATGAGCAGTTCTTC. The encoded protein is CASRRPYGNNEQFF.

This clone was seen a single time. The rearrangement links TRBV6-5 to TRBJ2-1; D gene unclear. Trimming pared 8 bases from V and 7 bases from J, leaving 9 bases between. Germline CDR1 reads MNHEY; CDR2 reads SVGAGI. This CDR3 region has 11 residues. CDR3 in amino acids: CASAWANEQFF. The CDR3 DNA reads TGTGCCAGCGCCTGGGCTAATGAGCAGTTCTTC.

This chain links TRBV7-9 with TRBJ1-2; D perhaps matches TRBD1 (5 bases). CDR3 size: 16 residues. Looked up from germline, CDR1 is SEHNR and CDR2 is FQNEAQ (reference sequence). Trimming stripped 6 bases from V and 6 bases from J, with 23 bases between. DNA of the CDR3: TGTGCCAGCAGTCAAACGACGGGCAGGGTCGCGCATGGCTACACCTTC. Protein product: CASSQTTGRVAHGYTF.

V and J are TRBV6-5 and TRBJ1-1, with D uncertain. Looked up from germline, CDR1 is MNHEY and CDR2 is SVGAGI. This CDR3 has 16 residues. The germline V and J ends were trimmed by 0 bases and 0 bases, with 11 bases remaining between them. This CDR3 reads CASSYSINAMNTEAFF. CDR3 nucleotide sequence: TGTGCCAGCAGTTACTCGATTAACGCTATGAACACTGAAGCTTTCTTT.

CDR3 protein: CASSLSGGPYNEQFF. The DNA for the CDR3 is TGCGCCAGCAGCCTCAGCGGGGGGCCATACAATGAGCAGTTCTTC. This chain joins TRBV4-3 and TRBJ2-1, with 9 bases aligning to TRBD2. This CDR3 region has 15 residues. CDR1 and CDR2 (germline): LGHNA, YSLEER. V was clipped by 4 bases and J by 4 bases; unmatched bases: 5.

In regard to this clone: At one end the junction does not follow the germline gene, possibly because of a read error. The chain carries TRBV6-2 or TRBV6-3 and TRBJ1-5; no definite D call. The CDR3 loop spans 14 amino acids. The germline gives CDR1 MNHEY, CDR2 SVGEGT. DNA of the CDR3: TGTGCCAGCAATTACCACCTTGACGGGCAGCCCCAGCATTTT. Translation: CASNYHLDGQPQHF.

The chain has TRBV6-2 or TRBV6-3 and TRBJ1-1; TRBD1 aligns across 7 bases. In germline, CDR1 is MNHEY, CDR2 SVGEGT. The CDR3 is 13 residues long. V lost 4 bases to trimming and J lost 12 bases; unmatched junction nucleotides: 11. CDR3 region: CASSSGTATQPFF. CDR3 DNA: TGTGCCAGCAGTTCTGGGACAGCTACCCAGCCTTTCTTT.

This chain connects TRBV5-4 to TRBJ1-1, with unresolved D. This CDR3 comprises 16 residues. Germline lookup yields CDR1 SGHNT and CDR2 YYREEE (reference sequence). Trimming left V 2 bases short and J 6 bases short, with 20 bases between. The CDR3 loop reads CASSFDRYSRLAEAFF. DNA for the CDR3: TGTGCCAGCAGCTTCGATCGGTATAGCAGACTAGCTGAAGCTTTCTTT.